This T cell receptor beta chain was sequenced in a study of control samples from healthy donors and cancer patients. By sample fraction, this clone is medium-sized. Profiled with immunoSEQ multiplex PCR; TCRdb holds only in-frame clones, not every one. The sample has approximately 82,000 clones, 94% seen once. Germline V gene sequence: CDR1 MNHEY, CDR2 SVGEGT. V was pared by 5 bases and J by 5 bases, with 16 bases between. CDR3 length: 14 amino acids. The chain is built from TRBV6-2 or TRBV6-3 and TRBJ2-7; D is perhaps TRBD1 (5 bases). The sample taken for sequencing was blood. This receptor was taken from a woman under 30 in good health. The CDR3 here is CASSDPWTRNEQYF. The CDR3 DNA sequence: TGTGCCAGCAGTGACCCATGGACAAGAAACGAGCAGTACTTC.